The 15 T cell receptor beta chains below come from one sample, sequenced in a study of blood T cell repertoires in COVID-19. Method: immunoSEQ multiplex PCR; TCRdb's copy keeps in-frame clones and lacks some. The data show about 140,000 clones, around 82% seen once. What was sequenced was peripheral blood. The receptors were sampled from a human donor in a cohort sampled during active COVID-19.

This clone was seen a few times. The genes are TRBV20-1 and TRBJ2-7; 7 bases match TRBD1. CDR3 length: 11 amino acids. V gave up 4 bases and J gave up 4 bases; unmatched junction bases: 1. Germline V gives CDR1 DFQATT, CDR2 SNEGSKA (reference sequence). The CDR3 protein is CSANRGYEQYF. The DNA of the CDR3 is TGCAGTGCTAACAGGGGTTACGAGCAGTACTTC.

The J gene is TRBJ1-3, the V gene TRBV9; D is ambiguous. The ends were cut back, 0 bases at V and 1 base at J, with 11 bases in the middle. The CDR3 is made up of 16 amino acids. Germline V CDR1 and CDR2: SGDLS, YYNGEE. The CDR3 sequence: CASSVDRVESGNTIYF. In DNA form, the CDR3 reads TGTGCCAGCAGCGTAGATCGGGTCGAGTCTGGAAACACCATATATTTT.

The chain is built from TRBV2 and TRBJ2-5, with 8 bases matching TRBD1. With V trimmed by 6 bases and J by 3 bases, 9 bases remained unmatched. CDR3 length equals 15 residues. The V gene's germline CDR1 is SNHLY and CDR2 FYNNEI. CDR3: CASSAGGAGKETQYF. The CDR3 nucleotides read TGTGCCAGCAGCGCAGGGGGCGCGGGAAAAGAGACCCAGTACTTC. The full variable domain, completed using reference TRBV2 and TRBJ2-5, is EPEVTQTPSHQVTQMGQEVILRCVPISNHLYFYWYRQILGQKVEFLVSFYNNEISEKSEIFDDQFSVERPDGSNFTLKIRSTKLEDSAMYFCASSAGGAGKETQYFGPGTRLLVL.

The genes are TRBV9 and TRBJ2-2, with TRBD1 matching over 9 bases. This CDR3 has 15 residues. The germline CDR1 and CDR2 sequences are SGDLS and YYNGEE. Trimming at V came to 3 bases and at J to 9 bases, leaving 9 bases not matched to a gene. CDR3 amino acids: CASSGLGTGRRELFF. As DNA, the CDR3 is TGTGCCAGCAGCGGTCTTGGGACAGGGAGGCGGGAGCTGTTTTTT.

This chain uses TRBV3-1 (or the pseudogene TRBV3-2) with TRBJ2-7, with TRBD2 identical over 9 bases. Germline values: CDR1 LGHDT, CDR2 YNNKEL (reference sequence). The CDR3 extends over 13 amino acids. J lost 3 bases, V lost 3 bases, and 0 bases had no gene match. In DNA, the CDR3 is TGTGCCAGCAGCCAGCGGGGGGGCTACGAGCAGTACTTC. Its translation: CASSQRGGYEQYF.

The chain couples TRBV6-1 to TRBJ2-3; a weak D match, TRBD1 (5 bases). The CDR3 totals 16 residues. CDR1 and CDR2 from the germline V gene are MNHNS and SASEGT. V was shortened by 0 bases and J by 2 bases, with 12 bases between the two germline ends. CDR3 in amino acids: CASSEALTANTDTQYF. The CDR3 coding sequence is TGTGCCAGCAGTGAAGCCCTGACAGCCAACACAGATACGCAGTATTTT.

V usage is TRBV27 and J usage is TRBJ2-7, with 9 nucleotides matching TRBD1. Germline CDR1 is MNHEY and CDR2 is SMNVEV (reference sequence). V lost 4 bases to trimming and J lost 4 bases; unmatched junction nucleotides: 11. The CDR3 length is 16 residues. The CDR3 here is CASSWTGVPGEYEQYF. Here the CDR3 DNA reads TGTGCCAGCAGTTGGACAGGGGTCCCAGGGGAATACGAGCAGTACTTC.

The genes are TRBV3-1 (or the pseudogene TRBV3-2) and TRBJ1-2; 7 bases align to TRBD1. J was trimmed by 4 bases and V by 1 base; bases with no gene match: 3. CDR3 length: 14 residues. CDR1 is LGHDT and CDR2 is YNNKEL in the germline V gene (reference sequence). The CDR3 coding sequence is TGTGCCAGCAGCCAAGCGGGACAGTCCTATGGCTACACCTTC. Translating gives CASSQAGQSYGYTF.

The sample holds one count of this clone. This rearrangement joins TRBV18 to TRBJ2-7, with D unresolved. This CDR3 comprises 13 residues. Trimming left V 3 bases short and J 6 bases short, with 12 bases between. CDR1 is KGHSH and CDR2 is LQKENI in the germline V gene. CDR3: CASSPKADIEQYF. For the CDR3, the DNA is TGTGCCAGCTCACCGAAGGCAGACATCGAGCAGTACTTC. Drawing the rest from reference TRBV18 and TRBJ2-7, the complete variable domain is NAGVMQNPRHLVRRRGQEARLRCSPMKGHSHVYWYRQLPEEGLKFMVYLQKENIIDESGMPKERFSAEFPKEGPSILRIQQVVRGDSAAYFCASSPKADIEQYFGPGTRLTVT.

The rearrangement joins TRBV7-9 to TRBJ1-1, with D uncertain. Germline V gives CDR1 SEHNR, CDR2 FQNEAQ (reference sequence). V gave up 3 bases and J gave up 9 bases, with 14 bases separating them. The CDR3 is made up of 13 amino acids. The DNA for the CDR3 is TGTGCCAGCAGCTTTACCGAGTACGACAAAGCTTTCTTT. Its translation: CASSFTEYDKAFF.

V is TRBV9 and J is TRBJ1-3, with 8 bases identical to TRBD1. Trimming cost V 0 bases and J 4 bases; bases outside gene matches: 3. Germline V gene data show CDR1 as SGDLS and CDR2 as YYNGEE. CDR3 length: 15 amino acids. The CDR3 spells CASSVGTGQGNTIYF. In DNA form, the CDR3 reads TGTGCCAGCAGCGTAGGGACAGGGCAAGGAAACACCATATATTTT.

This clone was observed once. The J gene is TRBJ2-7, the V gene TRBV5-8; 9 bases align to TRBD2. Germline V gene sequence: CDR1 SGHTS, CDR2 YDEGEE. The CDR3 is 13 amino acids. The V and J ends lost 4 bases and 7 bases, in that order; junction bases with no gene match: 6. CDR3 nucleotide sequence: TGTGCCAGCAGCAGAGGACTAGCGTGGGAGCAGTACTTC. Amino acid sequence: CASSRGLAWEQYF.

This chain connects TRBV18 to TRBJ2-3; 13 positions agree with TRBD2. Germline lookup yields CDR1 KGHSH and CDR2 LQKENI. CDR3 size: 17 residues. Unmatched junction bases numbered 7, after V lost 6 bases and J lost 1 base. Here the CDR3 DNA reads TGTGCCAGCTCCCCAAGACTAGCGGGGGGTCGCACAGATACGCAGTATTTT. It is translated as CASSPRLAGGRTDTQYF. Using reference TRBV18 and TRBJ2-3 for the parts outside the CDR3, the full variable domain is NAGVMQNPRHLVRRRGQEARLRCSPMKGHSHVYWYRQLPEEGLKFMVYLQKENIIDESGMPKERFSAEFPKEGPSILRIQQVVRGDSAAYFCASSPRLAGGRTDTQYFGPGTRLTVL.

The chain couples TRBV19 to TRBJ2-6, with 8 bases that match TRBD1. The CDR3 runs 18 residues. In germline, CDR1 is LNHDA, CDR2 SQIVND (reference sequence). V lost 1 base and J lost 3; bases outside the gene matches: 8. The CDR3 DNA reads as TGTGCCAGTAGTATAGCCGGGCAGGGGGCTAGTGGGGCCAACGTCCTGACTTTC. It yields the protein CASSIAGQGASGANVLTF.

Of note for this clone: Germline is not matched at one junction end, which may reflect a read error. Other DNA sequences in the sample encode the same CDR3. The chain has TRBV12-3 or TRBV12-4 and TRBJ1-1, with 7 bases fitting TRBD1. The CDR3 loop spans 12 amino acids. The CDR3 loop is CASRMTGTEAFF. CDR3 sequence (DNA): TGTGCCAGCAGAATGACAGGGACTGAGGCTTTCTTT.